One sample yielded the 15 T cell receptor beta chains listed below, sequenced in a study of cytomegalovirus exposure and HLA in healthy donors. PCR amplification relied on 60 Vbeta primers (plus 13 Jbeta primers). Method: immunoSEQ multiplex PCR; TCRdb's copy keeps in-frame clones and lacks some. The data show 85,000 to 100,000 clones, about 80% seen once. Sample: PBMCs. All receptors derive from a male donor in good health and CMV-seropositive.

The CDR3 DNA reads TGTGCCAGCAGCGTAGGAACAGGGGGTAATGAAAAACTGTTTTTT. It specifies CASSVGTGGNEKLFF. The V and J genes are TRBV9 and TRBJ1-4, with TRBD1 identical over 8 bases. The CDR3 covers 15 residues. Trimming took 0 bases from V and 4 from J; bases not matched to a gene: 2. The germline V gene encodes CDR1 SGDLS and CDR2 YYNGEE.

The chain recombines TRBV6-1 with TRBJ1-1, with 10 bases lining up with TRBD1. CDR1 and CDR2 (germline): MNHNS, SASEGT. V gave up 6 bases and J gave up 5 bases; unmatched junction bases: 6. This CDR3 has 14 amino acids. The CDR3 DNA reads as TGTGCCAGCAGAAGGACAGGGGGGAGTACTGAAGCTTTCTTT. The encoded protein is CASRRTGGSTEAFF.

The V call is TRBV28, the J call TRBJ1-2, with TRBD1 matching 10 bases. Germline-derived CDR1 and CDR2 are MDHEN and SYDVKM. Germline trimming cut 4 bases from V and 2 bases from J; bases unmatched to any gene: 7. This CDR3 spans 16 amino acids. The CDR3 sequence: CASSSPPGQGNYGYTF. The DNA of the CDR3 is TGTGCCAGCAGTTCCCCCCCGGGACAGGGGAACTATGGCTACACCTTC.

The chain couples TRBV29-1 to TRBJ2-5, with D maybe TRBD2 (5 bases). The J call may not be correct, given that the DNA end is closer to TRBJ2-7. CDR3 length equals 13 residues. Germline lookup yields CDR1 SQVTM and CDR2 ANQGSEA. The CDR3 here is CSVEDGGSYEQYF. The CDR3 DNA is TGCAGCGTTGAAGACGGAGGCTCCTACGAGCAGTACTTC.

This clone was observed a handful of times. This rearrangement joins TRBV7-6 to TRBJ1-3; a possible D gene is TRBD1 (5 bases). Trimming stripped 2 bases from V and 12 bases from J, with 11 bases between. The length of the CDR3 is 12 residues. Germline V lookup: CDR1 SGHVS, CDR2 FNYEAQ. The CDR3 DNA reads TGTGCCAGCAGCTTACGCTACGGGGGCATATATTTT. Translation gives CASSLRYGGIYF.

V is TRBV27 and J is TRBJ2-1; tentatively, D is TRBD2 (6 bases). V lost 8 bases, J lost 7 bases, and 21 bases lay in between. Germline V gene data show CDR1 as MNHEY and CDR2 as SMNVEV (reference sequence). The CDR3 covers 15 residues. The CDR3 here is CASRRFQDYHNEQFF. The CDR3 DNA reads TGTGCCAGCCGCCGGTTCCAGGACTACCATAATGAGCAGTTCTTC.

The chain is built from TRBV4-2 and TRBJ1-2; no firm D call. Trimming shortened V by 0 bases and J by 1 base, and 6 bases separated the two germline ends. The germline CDR1 and CDR2 sequences are LGHNA and YNFKEQ. This CDR3 contains 14 residues. CDR3 in amino acids: CASSQDRLNYGYTF. In DNA form, the CDR3 reads TGTGCCAGCAGCCAAGACCGACTTAACTATGGCTACACCTTC.

V gene TRBV6-5 combines with J gene TRBJ2-7; 16 positions match TRBD2. The germline V gene has CDR1 MNHEY and CDR2 SVGAGI. The V gene end was trimmed by 2 bases and the J gene end by 5 bases; junction bases not matched to a gene: 3. CDR3 length: 16 residues. CDR3 nucleotides: TGTGCCAGCAGTTACGGGACTAGCGGGGGGGCCCACGAGCAGTACTTC. This gives the protein CASSYGTSGGAHEQYF.

This chain connects TRBV19 to TRBJ2-7; TRBD2 agrees at 10 bases. Germline V gene sequence: CDR1 LNHDA, CDR2 SQIVND (reference sequence). This CDR3 comprises 16 residues. V trimming: 3 bases; J trimming: 2 bases; junction bases outside the gene matches: 7. The CDR3 sequence is CASSMYRTSGTYEQYF. The CDR3 nucleotides read TGTGCCAGTAGTATGTATCGGACTAGCGGTACCTACGAGCAGTACTTC.

This chain joins TRBV30 and TRBJ2-1, with 7 bases fitting TRBD1. Germline trimming cut 4 bases from V and 9 bases from J; bases unmatched to any gene: 9. The germline V gene encodes CDR1 GTSNPN and CDR2 SVGIG (reference sequence). The CDR3 runs to 13 residues. CDR3: CAWNRGTSREQFF. In DNA, the CDR3 is TGTGCCTGGAACAGGGGAACAAGTCGTGAGCAGTTCTTC.

The gene calls are TRBV27 and TRBJ1-5; D uncertain. Trimming shortened V by 0 bases and J by 6 bases, and 6 bases separated the two germline ends. The CDR3 has 13 amino acids. Germline values: CDR1 MNHEY, CDR2 SMNVEV (reference sequence). The CDR3 protein is CASSLSLGQPQHF. CDR3 DNA: TGTGCCAGCAGTTTATCACTAGGTCAGCCCCAGCATTTT.

The V and J genes are TRBV7-8 and TRBJ2-7; weak D call: TRBD2 (5 bases). The CDR3 runs 12 residues. Deletions cut 5 bases from V and 3 bases from J, with 8 bases between. Germline lookup yields CDR1 SGHVS and CDR2 FQNEAQ. The CDR3 spells CASSADFYEQYF. CDR3 in DNA: TGTGCCAGCAGCGCGGACTTCTACGAGCAGTACTTC. Combining the CDR3 with reference TRBV7-8 and TRBJ2-7 gives the whole variable domain GAGVSQSPRYKVAKRGQDVALRCDPISGHVSLFWYQQALGQGPEFLTYFQNEAQLDKSGLPSDRFFAERPEGSVSTLKIQRTQQEDSAVYLCASSADFYEQYFGPGTRLTVT.

This clone was detected a few times. The V gene is TRBV5-6, the J gene TRBJ2-7; possible D gene TRBD2, 6 bases. Germline V gene lookup returns CDR1 SGHDT and CDR2 YYEEEE. The CDR3 is 12 amino acids. V shed 2 bases and J shed 3 bases, with 6 bases lying between them. The CDR3 loop is CASSFGGYEQYF. The CDR3 nucleotides read TGTGCCAGCAGCTTCGGGGGCTACGAGCAGTACTTC.

The DNA for the CDR3 is TGCGCCAGCAGCTTGGCCTCCGGACTAGCCTACGAGCAGTACTTC. Translating gives CASSLASGLAYEQYF. V gene TRBV5-1 combines with J gene TRBJ2-7; 7 positions match TRBD2. Unmatched junction bases numbered 5, after V lost 0 bases and J lost 2 bases. The CDR3 runs to 15 residues. CDR1 and CDR2 from the germline V gene are SGHRS and YFSETQ.

This clone was recorded only once. V and J are TRBV29-1 and TRBJ1-1; D is unclear. This CDR3 is 11 amino acids long. Germline-derived CDR1 and CDR2 are SQVTM and ANQGSEA. Trimming removed 2 bases at V and 11 bases at J, with 12 bases between. CDR3 region: CSVERGRKAFF. In DNA form, the CDR3 reads TGCAGCGTTGAACGCGGTAGGAAGGCTTTCTTT.